This T cell receptor (beta chain) comes out of a study of blood T cell repertoires in COVID-19. Study context: The study drew acute and convalescent COVID-19 samples from the United States, Italy and Spain. Sources were T cells, B-cell-depleted T cells, or PBMCs; the material itself was cDNA or gDNA.

Study processing details: The assay estimated nucleated cells by amplifying reference gene primers. Profiled with immunoSEQ multiplex PCR; TCRdb holds only in-frame clones, not every one. V and J calls and clone size are given by that table; D and trimming were obtained from the DNA. The data show 85,000 to 130,000 clones, about 80% seen once. V shed 3 bases and J 2 bases; nucleotides not matched to a gene: 0. Germline V gives CDR1 KGHSH, CDR2 LQKENI. This CDR3 is 14 amino acids long. The receptor comes from a woman aged 60-75 years with acute or convalescent COVID-19. The J gene is TRBJ2-1, the V gene TRBV18; 8 bases align to TRBD1. The source material was peripheral blood. The CDR3 DNA is TGTGCCAGCTCACCGGACAGGGCCTACAATGAGCAGTTCTTC. It is translated as CASSPDRAYNEQFF.